This TCR beta chain was found in a study of cytomegalovirus exposure and HLA in healthy donors. Regarding the study as a whole: TCR beta V- and J-gene trimming, according to a later analysis, was linked to a missense DCLRE1C variant. Earlier analysis looked at TCR beta V segments, and most were productive about 87% or about 30% of the time. In a later analysis, HLA-associated TCR beta chains were more clonally expanded than equally common others. Roughly uniform sequencing depth across donors was assumed, possibly incorrectly.

With V trimmed by 5 bases and J by 6 bases, 4 bases remained unmatched. Germline V gene data show CDR1 as SGHRS and CDR2 as YFSETQ. The length of the CDR3 is 13 residues. With 60 Vbeta and 13 Jbeta primers, the PCR was carried out. The method was immunoSEQ multiplex PCR; TCRdb's version includes in-frame clones alone and lacks a portion of them. The sample holds about 190,000 clones; 65% to 75% are singletons and the top ten take approximately 4.8%. As concerns this clone: The antigen is undetermined.

The clonotype comes from a young man in good health and CMV-seropositive. Sequencing was carried out using PBMCs. J is TRBJ1-5 and V is TRBV5-1; 8 positions match TRBD1. The CDR3 coding sequence is TGCGCCAGCAGTACAGGGGGAGGTCAGCCCCAGCATTTT. Translation gives CASSTGGGQPQHF.